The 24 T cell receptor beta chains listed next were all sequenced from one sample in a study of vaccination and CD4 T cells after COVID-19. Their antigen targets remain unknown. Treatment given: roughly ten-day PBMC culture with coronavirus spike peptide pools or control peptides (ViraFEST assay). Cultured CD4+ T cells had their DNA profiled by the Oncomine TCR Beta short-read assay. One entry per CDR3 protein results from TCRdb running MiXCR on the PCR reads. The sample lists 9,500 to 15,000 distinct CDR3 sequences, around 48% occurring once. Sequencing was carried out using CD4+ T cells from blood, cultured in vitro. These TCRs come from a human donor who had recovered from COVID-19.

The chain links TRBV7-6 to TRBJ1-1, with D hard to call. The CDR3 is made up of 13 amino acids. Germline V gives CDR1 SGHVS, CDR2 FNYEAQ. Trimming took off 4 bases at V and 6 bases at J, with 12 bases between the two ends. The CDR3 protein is CASSSTAVAEAFF. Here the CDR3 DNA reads TGTGCCAGCAGCTCTACTGCCGTTGCTGAAGCTTTCTTT.

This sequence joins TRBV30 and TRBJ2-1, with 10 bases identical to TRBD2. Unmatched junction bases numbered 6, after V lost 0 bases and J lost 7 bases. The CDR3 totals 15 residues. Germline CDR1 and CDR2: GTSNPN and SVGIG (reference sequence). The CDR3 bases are TGTGCCTGGAGTGTGATCCTAGCGGGAGCGAATGAGCAGTTCTTC. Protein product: CAWSVILAGANEQFF. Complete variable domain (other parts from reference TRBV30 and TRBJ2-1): SQTIHQWPATLVQPVGSPLSLECTVEGTSNPNLYWYRQAAGRGLQLLFYSVGIGQISSEVPQNLSASRPQDRQFILSSKKLLLSDSGFYLCAWSVILAGANEQFFGPGTRLTVL.

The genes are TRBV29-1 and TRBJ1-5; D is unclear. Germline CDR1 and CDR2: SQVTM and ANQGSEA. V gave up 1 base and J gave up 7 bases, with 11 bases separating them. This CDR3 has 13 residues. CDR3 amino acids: CSVEGSPGQPQHF. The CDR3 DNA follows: TGCAGCGTTGAAGGGTCTCCGGGCCAGCCCCAGCATTTT.

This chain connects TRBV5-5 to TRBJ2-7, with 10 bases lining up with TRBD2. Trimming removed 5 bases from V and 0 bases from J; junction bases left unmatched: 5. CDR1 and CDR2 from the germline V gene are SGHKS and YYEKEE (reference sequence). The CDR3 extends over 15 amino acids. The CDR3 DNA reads TGTGCCAGCAGTCCCGGACTAGCGGACTCCTACGAGCAGTACTTC. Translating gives CASSPGLADSYEQYF.

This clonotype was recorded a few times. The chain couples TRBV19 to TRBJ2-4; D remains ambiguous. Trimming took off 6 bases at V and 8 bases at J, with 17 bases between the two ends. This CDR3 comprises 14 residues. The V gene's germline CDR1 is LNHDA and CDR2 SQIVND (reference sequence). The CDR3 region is CASSLRSVMDIQYF. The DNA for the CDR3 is TGTGCCAGTAGCCTCCGATCGGTGATGGACATTCAGTACTTC.

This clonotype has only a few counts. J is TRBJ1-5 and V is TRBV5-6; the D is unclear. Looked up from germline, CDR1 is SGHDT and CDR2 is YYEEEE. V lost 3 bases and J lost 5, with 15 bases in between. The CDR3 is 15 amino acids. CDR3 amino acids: CASSYNRGLDQPQHF. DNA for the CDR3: TGTGCCAGCAGCTACAACCGGGGATTAGATCAGCCCCAGCATTTT.

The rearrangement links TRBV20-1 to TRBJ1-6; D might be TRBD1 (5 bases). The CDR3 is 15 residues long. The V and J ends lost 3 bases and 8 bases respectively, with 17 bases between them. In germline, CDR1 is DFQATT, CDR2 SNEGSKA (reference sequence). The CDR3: CSASPPGGIDSPLHF. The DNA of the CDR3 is TGCAGTGCTAGCCCCCCTGGGGGGATTGATTCACCCCTCCACTTT.

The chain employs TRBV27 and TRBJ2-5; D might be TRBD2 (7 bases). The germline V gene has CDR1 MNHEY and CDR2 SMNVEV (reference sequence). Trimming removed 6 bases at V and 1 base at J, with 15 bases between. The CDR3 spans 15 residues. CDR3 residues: CASRVQGGGQETQYF. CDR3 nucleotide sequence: TGTGCCAGCAGGGTACAGGGAGGGGGCCAAGAGACCCAGTACTTC.

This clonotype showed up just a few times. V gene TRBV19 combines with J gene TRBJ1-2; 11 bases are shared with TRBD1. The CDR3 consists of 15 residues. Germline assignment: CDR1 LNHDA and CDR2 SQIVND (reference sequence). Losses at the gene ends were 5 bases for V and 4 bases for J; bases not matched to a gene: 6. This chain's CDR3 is CASSFRDRGSYGYTF. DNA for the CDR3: TGTGCCAGTAGTTTCCGGGACAGGGGGTCCTATGGCTACACCTTC.

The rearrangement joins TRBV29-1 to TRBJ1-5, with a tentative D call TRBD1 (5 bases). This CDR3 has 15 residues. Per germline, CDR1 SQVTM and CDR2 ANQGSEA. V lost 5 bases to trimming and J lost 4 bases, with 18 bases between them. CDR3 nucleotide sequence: TGCAGCGTTAAACTCCGGGACGAATCTAATCAGCCCCAGCATTTT. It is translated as CSVKLRDESNQPQHF.

The DNA for the CDR3 is TGTGCCAGCAGCTTAGTTTTAGCCTATCCTACTAACTATGGCTACACCTTC. Translated, it gives CASSLVLAYPTNYGYTF. The J gene is TRBJ1-2, the V gene TRBV7-2; D remains ambiguous. V gave up 1 base and J gave up 0 bases, with 15 bases separating them. The CDR3 covers 17 residues. From germline, CDR1 is SGHTA and CDR2 FQGNSA.

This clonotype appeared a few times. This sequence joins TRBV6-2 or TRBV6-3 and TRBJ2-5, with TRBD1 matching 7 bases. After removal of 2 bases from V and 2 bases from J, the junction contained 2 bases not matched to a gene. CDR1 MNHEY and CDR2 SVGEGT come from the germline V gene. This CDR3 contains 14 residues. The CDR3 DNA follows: TGTGCCAGCAGTTACATCAGGGGGCAAGAGACCCAGTACTTC. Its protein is CASSYIRGQETQYF.

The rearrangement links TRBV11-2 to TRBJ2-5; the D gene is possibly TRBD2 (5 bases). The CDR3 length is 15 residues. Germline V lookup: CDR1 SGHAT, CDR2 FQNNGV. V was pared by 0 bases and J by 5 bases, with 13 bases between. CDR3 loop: CASSLETSTGETQYF. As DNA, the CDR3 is TGTGCCAGCAGCTTAGAGACTTCTACGGGGGAGACCCAGTACTTC.

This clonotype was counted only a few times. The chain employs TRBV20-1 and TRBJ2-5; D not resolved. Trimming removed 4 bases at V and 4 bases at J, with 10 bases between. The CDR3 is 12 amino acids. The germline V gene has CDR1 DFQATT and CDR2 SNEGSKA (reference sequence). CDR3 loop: CSATFSGETQYF. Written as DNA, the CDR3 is TGCAGTGCTACCTTCTCGGGAGAGACCCAGTACTTC.

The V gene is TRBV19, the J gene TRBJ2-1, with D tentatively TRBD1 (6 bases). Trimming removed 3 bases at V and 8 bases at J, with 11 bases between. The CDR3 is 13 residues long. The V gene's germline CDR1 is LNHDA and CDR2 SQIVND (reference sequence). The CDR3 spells CASSMGQYDEQFF. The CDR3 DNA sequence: TGTGCCAGTAGTATGGGACAATATGATGAGCAGTTCTTC.

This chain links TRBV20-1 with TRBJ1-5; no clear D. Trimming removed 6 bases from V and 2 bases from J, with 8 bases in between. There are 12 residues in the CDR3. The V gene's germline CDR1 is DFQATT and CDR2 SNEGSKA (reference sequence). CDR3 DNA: TGCAGTGCCCAAAGGGGCAATCAGCCCCAGCATTTT. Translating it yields CSAQRGNQPQHF.

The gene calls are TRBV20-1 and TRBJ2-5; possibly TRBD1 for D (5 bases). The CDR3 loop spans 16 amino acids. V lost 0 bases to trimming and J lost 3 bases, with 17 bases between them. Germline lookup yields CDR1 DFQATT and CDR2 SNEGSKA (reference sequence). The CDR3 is CSARDPTGAPEETQYF. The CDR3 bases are TGCAGTGCTAGAGATCCTACAGGAGCCCCCGAAGAGACCCAGTACTTC.

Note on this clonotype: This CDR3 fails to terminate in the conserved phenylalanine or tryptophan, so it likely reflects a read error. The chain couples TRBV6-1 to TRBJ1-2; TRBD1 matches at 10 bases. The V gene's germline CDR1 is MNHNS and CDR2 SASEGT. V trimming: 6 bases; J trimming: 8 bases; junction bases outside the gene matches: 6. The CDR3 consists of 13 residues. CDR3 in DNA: TGTGCCAGCAGGACAGGGGGCGCGGGGGGCTACACCTCC. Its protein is CASRTGGAGGYTS.

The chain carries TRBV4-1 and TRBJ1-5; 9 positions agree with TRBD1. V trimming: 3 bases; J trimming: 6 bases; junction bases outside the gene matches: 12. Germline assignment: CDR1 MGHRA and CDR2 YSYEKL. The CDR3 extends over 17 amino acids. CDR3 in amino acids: CASSQAITGGAGQPQHF. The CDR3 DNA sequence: TGCGCCAGCAGCCAGGCAATTACAGGGGGCGCGGGTCAGCCCCAGCATTTT.

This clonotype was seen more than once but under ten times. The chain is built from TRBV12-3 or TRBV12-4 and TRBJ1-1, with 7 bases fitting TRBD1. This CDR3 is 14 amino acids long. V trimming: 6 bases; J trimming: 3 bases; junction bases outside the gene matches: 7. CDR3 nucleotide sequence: TGTGCCAGCAGGTCAGACAGGGATGACACTGAAGCTTTCTTT. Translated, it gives CASRSDRDDTEAFF.

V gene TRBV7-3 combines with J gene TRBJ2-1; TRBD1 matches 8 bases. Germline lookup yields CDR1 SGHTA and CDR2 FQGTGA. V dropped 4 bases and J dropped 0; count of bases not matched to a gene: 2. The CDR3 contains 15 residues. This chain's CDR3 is CASSSGTGSYNEQFF. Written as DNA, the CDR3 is TGTGCCAGCAGCTCCGGGACAGGCTCCTACAATGAGCAGTTCTTC. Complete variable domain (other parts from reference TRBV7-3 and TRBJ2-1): GAGVSQTPSNKVTEKGKYVELRCDPISGHTALYWYRQSLGQGPEFLIYFQGTGAADDSGLPNDRFFAVRPEGSVSTLKIQRTERGDSAVYLCASSSGTGSYNEQFFGPGTRLTVL.

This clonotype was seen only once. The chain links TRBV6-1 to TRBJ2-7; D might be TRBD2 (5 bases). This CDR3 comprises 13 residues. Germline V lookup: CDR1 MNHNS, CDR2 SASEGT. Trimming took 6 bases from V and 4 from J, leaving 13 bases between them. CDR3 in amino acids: CASSPGNSYEQYF. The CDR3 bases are TGTGCCAGCAGCCCGGGAAATAGTTACGAGCAGTACTTC.

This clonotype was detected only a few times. CDR3 amino acids: CASSYPASGRAGANVLTF. The CDR3 DNA is TGTGCCAGCAGTTACCCGGCTAGCGGGAGAGCTGGGGCCAACGTCCTGACTTTC. The chain carries TRBV6-2 or TRBV6-3 and TRBJ2-6; 10 positions agree with TRBD2. The germline V gene has CDR1 MNHEY and CDR2 SVGEGT. The CDR3 contains 18 residues. V dropped 2 bases and J dropped 2; count of bases not matched to a gene: 6.

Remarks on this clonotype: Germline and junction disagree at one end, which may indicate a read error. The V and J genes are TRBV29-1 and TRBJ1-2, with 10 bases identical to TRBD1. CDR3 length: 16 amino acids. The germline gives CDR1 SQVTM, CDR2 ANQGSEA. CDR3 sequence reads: CSVDVLRGQGGYGYTF. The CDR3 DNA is TGCAGTGTTGATGTTCTGAGAGGACAGGGGGGTTATGGCTACACCTTC.